This T cell receptor (beta chain) derives from a study of cytomegalovirus exposure and HLA in healthy donors. The study, taken as a whole, reports: A few CMV-associated chains were confirmed in vitro to be specific for CMV antigens. Most subjects' HLA-A and HLA-B alleles were reportedly predicted from TCR beta sequences.

Trimming took off 3 bases at V and 4 bases at J, with 3 bases between the two ends. Germline values: CDR1 LNHDA, CDR2 SQIVND (reference sequence). The length of the CDR3 is 11 residues. Nominally healthy donors were sampled, though unrecorded immune exposures were likely. Researchers ran the PCR with 60 Vbeta and 13 Jbeta primers. This table comes from immunoSEQ multiplex PCR, and its TCRdb copy is limited to in-frame clones, with some not included. The sample lists about 82,000 clones, less than 80% seen once, with about 15% in the top ten. A note on this clone: The target antigen is unknown.

This TCR came from a woman aged 40 to 49 in good health and CMV-seropositive. Specimen: PBMCs. The chain recombines TRBV19 with TRBJ2-5; D call uncertain. CDR3 amino acids: CASSIRETQYF. The CDR3 bases are TGTGCCAGTAGTATCCGAGAGACCCAGTACTTC.